The clone carrying this T cell receptor (beta chain) was seen a few times. The target antigen is unknown. V was clipped by 6 bases and J by 2 bases, with 15 bases between them. The CDR3 length is 15 residues. Germline loops: CDR1 MNHNY, CDR2 SVGAGI (reference sequence). This entry belongs to a study of blood T cells in healthy people across ages. Study observations and caveats: Investigators viewed diversity estimates from one million T cells as underestimates, the study reported.

Primers used in a second PCR of roughly 6 to 11 cycles were a sample-barcoded 5' primer and a J-beta primer mix. TCRdb reprocessed the 5' RACE reads with MiXCR, giving one entry per CDR3 protein. The sample consists of roughly 1.9 million distinct CDR3 sequences, about two fifths of them appearing once. The draw of peripheral blood yielded roughly 10 milliliters from each donor. This sequence joins TRBV6-6 and TRBJ2-3, with D tentatively TRBD1 (5 bases). This receptor was obtained from a human donor in good health. Sequencing was done on a sample of blood. CDR3 residues: CASSKPDTSTDTQYF. CDR3 sequence (DNA): TGTGCCAGCAGCAAGCCGGACACCTCCACAGATACGCAGTATTTT.